The 19 T cell receptor beta chains in this list originate from one sample, sequenced in a study of CD8+ T cells in alopecia areata. It was cDNA, reverse transcribed from extracted RNA, that served as the sequencing template. Measured with immunoSEQ multiplex PCR; TCRdb has only the in-frame clones, and not every one. This repertoire shows over 200,000 clones, around 62% found once; its top ten account for 0.45%. Here the sequenced sample was CD4+ T cells sorted from blood, taken at week 0. The receptors derive from a human donor with alopecia areata.

The CDR3 spells CAWSVGEYGYTF. CDR3 sequence (DNA): TGTGCCTGGAGTGTAGGAGAGTATGGCTACACCTTC. V and J are TRBV30 and TRBJ1-2; D not certain. The ends were cut back, 0 bases at V and 5 bases at J, with 7 bases in the middle. The CDR3 totals 12 residues. Germline V gene sequence: CDR1 GTSNPN, CDR2 SVGIG (reference sequence).

This clone was detected only a few times. V gene TRBV29-1 combines with J gene TRBJ2-5; D remains ambiguous. The CDR3 length is 13 residues. The V end was cut by 4 bases, the J end by 2 bases, with 11 bases between. In germline, CDR1 is SQVTM, CDR2 ANQGSEA. Here the CDR3 DNA reads TGCAGCGTTGCGGCAGGCGAACAAGAGACCCAGTACTTC. It is translated as CSVAAGEQETQYF.

DNA for the CDR3: TGTGCCAGCAGCGCCCCAGGCCTACTAGCGGGCGGCACAGATACGCAGTATTTT. As protein: CASSAPGLLAGGTDTQYF. The rearrangement joins TRBV9 to TRBJ2-3; 9 bases match TRBD2. Trimming removed 3 bases from V and 1 base from J; junction bases left unmatched: 12. CDR1 SGDLS and CDR2 YYNGEE come from the germline V gene. The length of the CDR3 is 18 residues.

This chain connects TRBV11-2 to TRBJ2-7; 9 bases fit TRBD1. V shed 2 bases and J 4 bases; nucleotides not matched to a gene: 9. Germline-derived CDR1 and CDR2 are SGHAT and FQNNGV. This CDR3 contains 16 residues. CDR3 protein: CASSLRGTGLRYEQYF. CDR3 coding DNA: TGTGCCAGCAGCTTACGGGGGACAGGGTTGAGGTACGAGCAGTACTTC.

The rearrangement uses TRBV7-8 and TRBJ2-3; 7 nucleotides line up with TRBD2. The CDR3 runs 18 residues. J lost 2 bases, V lost 5 bases, and 16 bases had no gene match. CDR1 is SGHVS, CDR2 FQNEAQ, per germline. DNA of the CDR3: TGTGCCAGCAGCCATGTCCGGGCGTCGAGCGGGGTCACAGATACGCAGTATTTT. Translation: CASSHVRASSGVTDTQYF.

This chain connects TRBV30 to TRBJ2-6; D is undetermined. The CDR3 is made up of 15 amino acids. From germline, CDR1 is GTSNPN and CDR2 SVGIG (reference sequence). With 5 bases removed from V and 0 bases from J, the gap between germline ends came to 11 bases. The CDR3 sequence: CAWASPYSGANVLTF. In DNA, the CDR3 is TGTGCCTGGGCCTCTCCCTACTCTGGGGCCAACGTCCTGACTTTC. The whole variable domain, remainder taken from reference TRBV30 and TRBJ2-6, is SQTIHQWPATLVQPVGSPLSLECTVEGTSNPNLYWYRQAAGRGLQLLFYSVGIGQISSEVPQNLSASRPQDRQFILSSKKLLLSDSGFYLCAWASPYSGANVLTFGAGSRLTVL.

This rearrangement joins TRBV6-5 to TRBJ2-5; D unclear. Between the trimmed V and J ends, which lost 3 bases and 1 base, there was a span of 12 bases. There are 15 residues in the CDR3. Germline V lookup: CDR1 MNHEY, CDR2 SVGAGI. CDR3 in amino acids: CASSYSNSRQETQYF. The CDR3 bases are TGTGCCAGCAGTTATTCGAACTCTCGCCAAGAGACCCAGTACTTC.

This chain joins TRBV29-1 and TRBJ1-5; 9 bases agree with TRBD1. In germline, CDR1 is SQVTM, CDR2 ANQGSEA. V was clipped by 6 bases and J by 6 bases; unmatched bases: 6. The CDR3 loop spans 13 amino acids. As DNA, the CDR3 is TGCAGCGTGGAGACAGGGGGAGGTCAGCCCCAGCATTTT. Translating gives CSVETGGGQPQHF.

This clone was seen only a few times. The chain has TRBV2 and TRBJ2-7, with no clear D. The length of the CDR3 is 14 residues. The germline V gene has CDR1 SNHLY and CDR2 FYNNEI. The ends were cut back, 4 bases at V and 0 bases at J, with 10 bases in the middle. CDR3 in amino acids: CASSVRESSYEQYF. For the CDR3, the DNA is TGTGCCAGCAGTGTTCGCGAATCCTCCTACGAGCAGTACTTC. The entire variable domain, with the rest obtained from reference TRBV2 and TRBJ2-7, is as follows: EPEVTQTPSHQVTQMGQEVILRCVPISNHLYFYWYRQILGQKVEFLVSFYNNEISEKSEIFDDQFSVERPDGSNFTLKIRSTKLEDSAMYFCASSVRESSYEQYFGPGTRLTVT.

In regard to this clone: In the same sample, other DNA sequences code for this CDR3. The chain couples TRBV30 to TRBJ2-3; D uncertain. The CDR3 consists of 11 residues. Germline values: CDR1 GTSNPN, CDR2 SVGIG (reference sequence). The V and J ends lost 0 bases and 2 bases respectively, with 0 bases between them. The CDR3, as DNA: TGTGCCTGGAGTGTCACAGATACGCAGTATTTT. Translating gives CAWSVTDTQYF.

The V and J genes are TRBV6-5 and TRBJ1-4; 9 bases align to TRBD1. The germline V gene encodes CDR1 MNHEY and CDR2 SVGAGI. There are 14 residues in the CDR3. Losses at the gene ends were 5 bases for V and 5 bases for J; bases not matched to a gene: 3. CDR3 nucleotide sequence: TGTGCCAGCAGTCCGACAGGGGGGAATGAAAAACTGTTTTTT. It codes for CASSPTGGNEKLFF.

V usage is TRBV18 and J usage is TRBJ2-5; D might be TRBD2 (6 bases). Trimming took off 3 bases at V and 5 bases at J, with 16 bases between the two ends. CDR1 and CDR2 (germline): KGHSH, LQKENI. This CDR3 contains 15 residues. The CDR3 sequence is CASSPRDPHRETQYF. The CDR3 nucleotides are TGTGCCAGCTCACCGCGGGACCCTCATAGGGAGACCCAGTACTTC. The complete variable domain, with remaining parts taken from reference TRBV18 and TRBJ2-5, reads NAGVMQNPRHLVRRRGQEARLRCSPMKGHSHVYWYRQLPEEGLKFMVYLQKENIIDESGMPKERFSAEFPKEGPSILRIQQVVRGDSAAYFCASSPRDPHRETQYFGPGTRLLVL.

The gene calls are TRBV30 and TRBJ1-1; tentative D call: TRBD1 (5 bases). CDR3 length equals 13 residues. V dropped 4 bases and J dropped 5 bases, with 14 bases sitting between them. CDR1 is GTSNPN, CDR2 SVGIG, per germline (reference sequence). The CDR3: CAWTLTGGTEAFF. The CDR3 DNA reads TGTGCCTGGACTCTCACGGGGGGGACTGAAGCTTTCTTT.

The chain is built from TRBV30 and TRBJ2-7, with D possibly matching TRBD2 (6 bases). Trimming removed 8 bases at V and 0 bases at J, with 11 bases between. The germline gives CDR1 GTSNPN, CDR2 SVGIG (reference sequence). The CDR3 runs 12 residues. This CDR3 reads CAGTGVSYEQYF. CDR3 coding DNA: TGTGCCGGGACGGGGGTCTCCTACGAGCAGTACTTC.

This clone was seen more than once but under ten times. The V call is TRBV4-2, the J call TRBJ2-3; maybe TRBD1 (5 bases). CDR3 length equals 14 residues. Per the germline V gene, CDR1 is LGHNA and CDR2 is YNFKEQ. Trimming removed 3 bases from V and 2 bases from J, with 9 bases in between. The CDR3 sequence: CASSQGHDTDTQYF. Here the CDR3 DNA reads TGTGCCAGCAGCCAGGGGCACGACACAGATACGCAGTATTTT.

The chain is built from TRBV10-1 and TRBJ2-2; no clear D. This CDR3 has 14 residues. Germline CDR1 is WNHNN and CDR2 is SYGVQD (reference sequence). V lost 0 bases and J lost 0, with 2 bases in between. The CDR3 reads CASSESPNTGELFF. CDR3 nucleotides: TGCGCCAGCAGTGAGTCACCGAACACCGGGGAGCTGTTTTTT.

The chain employs TRBV4-1 and TRBJ1-1; a possible D gene is TRBD1 (6 bases). V lost 0 bases, J lost 5 bases, and 16 bases lay in between. This CDR3 contains 16 residues. Germline V lookup: CDR1 MGHRA, CDR2 YSYEKL. This chain's CDR3 is CASSQDQVVGGTEAFF. The CDR3 DNA reads TGCGCCAGCAGCCAAGACCAGGTTGTAGGGGGAACTGAAGCTTTCTTT.

This clone was observed once. The CDR3 is CATGGRWTEAFF. CDR3 nucleotides: TGTGCCACCGGTGGGCGTTGGACTGAAGCTTTCTTT. This chain links TRBV7-9 with TRBJ1-1, with D unclear. The germline V and J ends were trimmed by 10 bases and 5 bases, with 14 bases remaining between them. Per germline, CDR1 SEHNR and CDR2 FQNEAQ (reference sequence). This CDR3 comprises 12 residues. The complete variable domain, with remaining parts taken from reference TRBV7-9 and TRBJ1-1, reads DTGVSQNPRHKITKRGQNVTFRCDPISEHNRLYWYRQTLGQGPEFLTYFQNEAQLEKSRLLSDRFSAERPKGSFSTLEIQRTEQGDSAMYLCATGGRWTEAFFGQGTRLTVV.

This clone was picked up a small number of times. The V and J genes are TRBV7-9 and TRBJ1-6, with D uncertain. Looked up from germline, CDR1 is SEHNR and CDR2 is FQNEAQ (reference sequence). The CDR3 length is 14 residues. Trimming cost V 3 bases and J 9 bases, with 12 bases left between them. The CDR3 region is CASSLEGSSSPLHF. In DNA form, the CDR3 reads TGTGCCAGCAGCTTGGAGGGTTCTTCTTCACCCCTCCACTTT.